The sequence of this TCR beta chain was determined in a study of T cells in Graves' hyperthyroidism and ophthalmopathy. Amplified regions were TCR beta CDR3 sequences from RNA transcripts. Primed by the HTBI set, a first-round RT-PCR was run on the TCR CDR3. MiXCR, applied by TCRdb to the multiplex PCR reads, yields one record per CDR3 protein. The table shows about 270,000 distinct CDR3 sequences, with approximately 21% occurring only once. The TCR sequence derives from a young man with Graves' ophthalmopathy. Sequences were obtained from blood.

The DNA of the CDR3 is TGCGCCAGCAGCTTAACCCCAGGGGCCTCCGGTGGCTACGAGCAGTACTTC. Protein product: CASSLTPGASGGYEQYF. The V call is TRBV5-1, the J call TRBJ2-7, with a tentative D call TRBD1 (6 bases). Per germline, CDR1 SGHRS and CDR2 YFSETQ. Trimming took 2 bases from V and 3 from J, leaving 21 bases between them. The CDR3 contains 17 residues. Combining the CDR3 with reference TRBV5-1 and TRBJ2-7 gives the whole variable domain KAGVTQTPRYLIKTRGQQVTLSCSPISGHRSVSWYQQTPGQGLQFLFEYFSETQRNKGNFPGRFSGRQFSNSRSEMNVSTLELGDSALYLCASSLTPGASGGYEQYFGPGTRLTVT.